This T cell receptor beta chain stems from a study of shared clonotypes between healthy human individuals. Method: immunoSEQ multiplex PCR; TCRdb's copy keeps in-frame clones and lacks some. Altogether about 460,000 clones are present, roughly 80% being singletons, with the ten largest covering around 13%. The sequence was collected from a woman between 35 and 50 years old in good health. Some clones in this sample may be carry-over from other donors' samples. Material for sequencing was PBMCs.

This chain's CDR3 is CASSVRGQGEYEQYF. DNA of the CDR3: TGTGCCAGCAGCGTAAGGGGACAGGGGGAGTACGAGCAGTACTTC. This rearrangement joins TRBV7-9 to TRBJ2-7; TRBD1 agrees at 11 bases. V was clipped by 5 bases and J by 4 bases; unmatched bases: 7. This CDR3 region has 15 residues. Germline lookup yields CDR1 SEHNR and CDR2 FQNEAQ (reference sequence).